This T cell receptor beta chain was recorded in a study of cytomegalovirus exposure and HLA in healthy donors. In regard to this clone: The antigen is undetermined.

CDR3 length: 15 amino acids. Germline V lookup: CDR1 GTSNPN, CDR2 SVGIG (reference sequence). Germline trimming cut 3 bases from V and 5 bases from J; bases unmatched to any gene: 7. Repertoires were generated with immunoSEQ multiplex PCR, while TCRdb's copy carries only in-frame clones and drops some. This table holds over 100,000 clones, over 75% found once. Study observations and caveats: Through in vitro validation, three CMV-associated chains were shown to be specific for CMV antigens.

This sequence joins TRBV30 and TRBJ2-5, with 12 bases fitting TRBD2. The source material was PBMCs. The source of this sequence is a young woman in good health and CMV-seropositive. The CDR3 bases are TGTGCCTGGAGCCGACTAGCGGGAGCTCTGGAGACCCAGTACTTC. Amino acid sequence: CAWSRLAGALETQYF.